This T cell receptor (beta chain) was identified during a study of chemoradiotherapy in HPV16-positive cancers. The CDR3 totals 14 residues. Germline V gives CDR1 SEHNR, CDR2 FQNEAQ (reference sequence). V shed 5 bases and J shed 6 bases, with 16 bases lying between them. TCRdb's copy holds only in-frame clones and misses some; the assay was immunoSEQ multiplex PCR. The sample holds about 35,000 clones, about 92% seen once. Study findings and constraints: Candidate HPV-specific clones and E7-related TCR motifs grew in tumor during treatment. HPV-specific T cells were functionally defined from only a couple of HPV16-positive patients.

This clone was observed once. Its antigen is unknown. The material sequenced was blood, taken from a patient who underwent chemoradiotherapy. The chain recombines TRBV7-9 with TRBJ1-2; D is possibly TRBD1 (5 bases). The receptor comes from a human donor with HPV-associated anogenital cancer. The DNA of the CDR3 is TGTGCCAGCAGCGCCTCCGGGACGGCAAATGGCTACACCTTC. The encoded protein is CASSASGTANGYTF.